The source of this T cell receptor (beta chain) is a study of blood T cell repertoires in COVID-19. Assay used: immunoSEQ multiplex PCR; TCRdb lists only in-frame clones, some missing. The sample lists about 140,000 clones; approximately 90% were seen once. The germline CDR1 and CDR2 sequences are MGHRA and YSYEKL. The CDR3 extends over 14 amino acids. V shed 1 base and J shed 2 bases, with 8 bases lying between them. Sequencing input: peripheral blood. The chain is built from TRBV4-1 and TRBJ1-2; no firm D call. This clonotype was sampled from a woman older than 75 with acute or convalescent COVID-19. The CDR3 reads CASSQGRLNYGYTF. CDR3 DNA: TGCGCCAGCAGCCAAGGGCGGTTAAACTATGGCTACACCTTC.